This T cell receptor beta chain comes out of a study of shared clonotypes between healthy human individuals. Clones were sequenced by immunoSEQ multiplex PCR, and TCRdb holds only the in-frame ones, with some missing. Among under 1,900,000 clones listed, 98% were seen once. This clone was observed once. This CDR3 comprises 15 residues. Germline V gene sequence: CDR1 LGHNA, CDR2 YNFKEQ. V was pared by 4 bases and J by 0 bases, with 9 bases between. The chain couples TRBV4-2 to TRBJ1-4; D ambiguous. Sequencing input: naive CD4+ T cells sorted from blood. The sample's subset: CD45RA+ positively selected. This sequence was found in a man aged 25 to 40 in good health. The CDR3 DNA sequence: TGTGCCAGCAGCCCATCATCTTCAACTAATGAAAAACTGTTTTTT. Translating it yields CASSPSSSTNEKLFF.